Below, 31 T cell receptor beta chains from the same sample are listed, as sequenced in a study of regulatory T cells in long-lasting Graves disease. From the reads, TCRdb called clonotypes with MiXCR, one entry per CDR3 protein. The sample lists hundreds of distinct CDR3 sequences; roughly four fifths were seen once. Construction of the TCR library relied on RNA isolated from PBMCs. Material: peripheral blood mononuclear cells (PBMCs), obtained with antithyroid drug treatment, in newly diagnosed or persistent Graves disease (not recorded which). The source of these receptors is a woman in her 30s with Graves disease.

The rearrangement uses TRBV5-1 and TRBJ2-2, with D perhaps matching TRBD1 (6 bases). The CDR3 consists of 14 residues. The V end lost 6 bases, the J end lost 6 bases, and 15 bases lay between the germline ends. Per germline, CDR1 SGHRS and CDR2 YFSETQ. The CDR3 region is CASNLQQGPGELFF. The DNA of the CDR3 is TGCGCCAGCAACCTACAACAGGGCCCCGGGGAGCTGTTTTTT.

This rearrangement joins TRBV12-3 or TRBV12-4 to TRBJ2-1; the match to TRBD2 covers 10 bases. V was pared by 5 bases and J by 5 bases, with 6 bases of the junction left unmatched. The CDR3 runs 15 residues. This CDR3 is CASSTQAGGDNEQFF. CDR3 nucleotide sequence: TGTGCCAGCAGTACGCAAGCGGGGGGGGACAATGAGCAGTTCTTC.

This clonotype has only one observation. The chain has TRBV7-2 and TRBJ2-7, with D possibly being TRBD2 (6 bases). Trimming pared 5 bases from V and 3 bases from J, leaving 14 bases between. This CDR3 comprises 14 residues. Germline-derived CDR1 and CDR2 are SGHTA and FQGNSA. The CDR3 coding sequence is TGTGCCAGCAGCACAAGACTAGGTAGCTACGAGCAGTACTTC. Its translation: CASSTRLGSYEQYF. The full variable domain, rest sourced from reference TRBV7-2 and TRBJ2-7, is GAGVSQSPSNKVTEKGKDVELRCDPISGHTALYWYRQSLGQGLEFLIYFQGNSAPDKSGLPSDRFSAERTGGSVSTLTIQRTQQEDSAVYLCASSTRLGSYEQYFGPGTRLTVT.

The V call is TRBV6-2 or TRBV6-3, the J call TRBJ1-5; TRBD1 aligns across 7 bases. Germline V gives CDR1 MNHEY, CDR2 SVGEGT. The CDR3 totals 13 residues. Trimming removed 6 bases from V and 4 bases from J; junction bases left unmatched: 3. CDR3: CASRMGQNQPQHF. CDR3 bases: TGTGCCAGCAGAATGGGACAGAATCAGCCCCAGCATTTT.

This sequence joins TRBV19 and TRBJ2-3; tentatively, D is TRBD1 (5 bases). The V gene lost 1 base and the J gene lost 4 bases, with 12 bases spanning the gap. CDR1 is LNHDA and CDR2 is SQIVND in the germline V gene (reference sequence). The CDR3 is made up of 15 amino acids. CDR3 DNA sequence: TGTGCCAGTAGTATAGGGGCAGGGTTCGCAGATACGCAGTATTTT. This encodes CASSIGAGFADTQYF.

This sequence joins TRBV4-2 and TRBJ2-4, with a weak D call TRBD2 (6 bases). CDR1 is LGHNA and CDR2 is YNFKEQ in the germline V gene. CDR3 length: 16 residues. V lost 2 bases and J 5 bases, leaving 16 bases between the germline ends. The CDR3 spells CASSQFGAGWENIQYF. Written as DNA, the CDR3 is TGTGCCAGCAGCCAATTTGGGGCGGGGTGGGAAAACATTCAGTACTTC.

V usage is TRBV7-2 and J usage is TRBJ1-5; 7 positions agree with TRBD1. CDR1 and CDR2 (germline): SGHTA, FQGNSA. Losses at the gene ends were 5 bases for V and 5 bases for J; bases not matched to a gene: 15. This CDR3 region has 17 residues. CDR3 loop: CASSTRQGLVGDQPQHF. CDR3 in DNA: TGTGCCAGCAGCACCCGACAGGGATTAGTCGGCGATCAGCCCCAGCATTTT.

This chain links TRBV12-3 or TRBV12-4 with TRBJ2-5, with a weak D call TRBD2 (5 bases). The CDR3 loop spans 13 amino acids. Trimming left V 7 bases short and J 2 bases short, with 11 bases between. The CDR3 protein is CASTQRLQETQYF. CDR3 nucleotide sequence: TGTGCCAGCACCCAAAGACTACAAGAGACCCAGTACTTC.

V gene TRBV13 combines with J gene TRBJ2-3; possible D gene TRBD2, 5 bases. V dropped 4 bases and J dropped 9 bases, with 20 bases sitting between them. The CDR3 contains 15 residues. CDR1 and CDR2 from the germline V gene are PRHDT and FYEKMQ (reference sequence). The CDR3 sequence: CASSSRAALRETQYF. CDR3 nucleotide sequence: TGTGCCAGCAGCTCCCGAGCGGCCCTCCGAGAGACGCAGTATTTT.

The gene calls are TRBV18 and TRBJ2-5, with a possible D match to TRBD2 (5 bases). In germline, CDR1 is KGHSH, CDR2 LQKENI. Trimming took off 7 bases at V and 2 bases at J, with 8 bases between the two ends. The CDR3 loop spans 12 amino acids. CDR3 DNA: TGTGCCAGCTGGGGAGCACAAGAGACCCAGTACTTC. Its protein is CASWGAQETQYF.

The genes are TRBV6-1 and TRBJ2-2, with 11 bases aligning to TRBD2. Per the germline V gene, CDR1 is MNHNS and CDR2 is SASEGT. This CDR3 region has 16 residues. The V and J ends lost 5 bases and 2 bases, in that order; junction bases with no gene match: 4. CDR3 sequence reads: CASSRTSGGNTGELFF. The CDR3 DNA reads TGTGCCAGCAGTCGTACTAGCGGGGGTAACACCGGGGAGCTGTTTTTT.

The rearrangement joins TRBV6-6 to TRBJ2-7; 13 bases fit TRBD2. Germline-derived CDR1 and CDR2 are MNHNY and SVGAGI (reference sequence). With V trimmed by 0 bases and J by 3 bases, 5 bases remained unmatched. The CDR3 length is 17 residues. The DNA of the CDR3 is TGTGCCAGCAGTTACTCGAGAGGGACTAGCGGGGTCTACGAGCAGTACTTC. Translating it yields CASSYSRGTSGVYEQYF.

The chain carries TRBV5-6 and TRBJ2-5; 9 bases line up with TRBD1. This CDR3 has 17 residues. V shed 4 bases, J shed 6 bases, and the junction held 16 bases outside the gene matches. Germline V gene data show CDR1 as SGHDT and CDR2 as YYEEEE. CDR3 sequence (DNA): TGTGCCAGCAGCACCCGACAGGGGGTACCTAGCCAGCAGACCCAGTACTTC. Residues: CASSTRQGVPSQQTQYF.

V gene TRBV7-3 combines with J gene TRBJ1-4; no clear D. The CDR3 totals 13 residues. The ends were cut back, 2 bases at V and 5 bases at J, with 6 bases in the middle. Germline assignment: CDR1 SGHTA and CDR2 FQGTGA. For the CDR3, the DNA is TGTGCCAGCAGCTTACTGGGAAATGAAAAACTGTTTTTT. Translating gives CASSLLGNEKLFF. The full variable domain, its missing parts supplied by reference TRBV7-3 and TRBJ1-4, is GAGVSQTPSNKVTEKGKYVELRCDPISGHTALYWYRQSLGQGPEFLIYFQGTGAADDSGLPNDRFFAVRPEGSVSTLKIQRTERGDSAVYLCASSLLGNEKLFFGSGTQLSVL.

The chain carries TRBV29-1 and TRBJ2-3; D gene ambiguous. Germline V lookup: CDR1 SQVTM, CDR2 ANQGSEA. The CDR3 is 10 residues long. Trimming took off 3 bases at V and 2 bases at J, with 0 bases between the two ends. The CDR3 DNA sequence: TGCAGCGTTGACACAGATACGCAGTATTTT. Protein product: CSVDTDTQYF.

The rearrangement uses TRBV2 and TRBJ2-2, with 7 bases aligning to TRBD1. The germline V gene encodes CDR1 SNHLY and CDR2 FYNNEI. J lost 3 bases, V lost 1 base, and 2 bases had no gene match. This CDR3 is 15 amino acids long. DNA of the CDR3: TGTGCCAGCAGTGAAGACGACAGGGACACCGGGGAGCTGTTTTTT. Translating it yields CASSEDDRDTGELFF. Full variable domain (remainder filled in from reference TRBV2 and TRBJ2-2): EPEVTQTPSHQVTQMGQEVILRCVPISNHLYFYWYRQILGQKVEFLVSFYNNEISEKSEIFDDQFSVERPDGSNFTLKIRSTKLEDSAMYFCASSEDDRDTGELFFGEGSRLTVL.

The rearrangement links TRBV19 to TRBJ1-1, with D perhaps TRBD1 (5 bases). The germline V and J ends were trimmed by 10 bases and 6 bases, with 9 bases remaining between them. The CDR3 is made up of 10 amino acids. Germline-derived CDR1 and CDR2 are LNHDA and SQIVND (reference sequence). The CDR3 DNA is TGTGCCACTGGGGGAGCTGAAGCTTTCTTT. Residues: CATGGAEAFF.

The V gene is TRBV29-1, the J gene TRBJ1-4; D gene ambiguous. CDR3 length: 13 amino acids. V gave up 0 bases and J gave up 7 bases, with 9 bases separating them. Germline V gene lookup returns CDR1 SQVTM and CDR2 ANQGSEA. The CDR3 reads CSVEETLGEKLFF. CDR3 nucleotide sequence: TGCAGCGTTGAAGAGACCCTTGGTGAAAAACTGTTTTTT. The entire variable domain, with the rest obtained from reference TRBV29-1 and TRBJ1-4, is as follows: SAVISQKPSRDICQRGTSLTIQCQVDSQVTMMFWYRQQPGQSLTLIATANQGSEATYESGFVIDKFPISRPNLTFSTLTVSNMSPEDSSIYLCSVEETLGEKLFFGSGTQLSVL.

The chain employs TRBV5-1 and TRBJ1-5; no reliable D call. The CDR3 is 15 amino acids. Trimming took off 0 bases at V and 6 bases at J, with 13 bases between the two ends. CDR1 and CDR2 from the germline V gene are SGHRS and YFSETQ. CDR3 coding DNA: TGCGCCAGCAGCTTGGAGGGCCGAGAGGCTCAGCCCCAGCATTTT. This codes for CASSLEGREAQPQHF.

The chain carries TRBV10-3 and TRBJ2-3, with TRBD2 identical over 8 bases. The CDR3 is 15 amino acids. Germline CDR1 is ENHRY and CDR2 is SYGVKD. The V and J ends lost 5 bases and 1 base, in that order; junction bases with no gene match: 5. The CDR3 nucleotides read TGTGCCATCAGTCCGGGACTAGTAGGCACAGATACGCAGTATTTT. Protein sequence: CAISPGLVGTDTQYF.

The chain employs TRBV6-5 and TRBJ2-7; 7 nucleotides align to TRBD1. V dropped 0 bases and J dropped 1; count of bases not matched to a gene: 6. CDR1 is MNHEY, CDR2 SVGAGI, per germline. The CDR3 extends over 16 amino acids. CDR3 protein: CASSYSDRVRSYEQYF. The CDR3 region has the DNA TGTGCCAGCAGTTACTCCGACAGGGTGAGATCCTACGAGCAGTACTTC.

This sequence joins TRBV29-1 and TRBJ2-5; D is perhaps TRBD2 (6 bases). V was trimmed by 4 bases and J by 4 bases, leaving 19 bases between them. In germline, CDR1 is SQVTM, CDR2 ANQGSEA. This CDR3 region has 15 residues. This chain's CDR3 is CSVVGLQEFPETQYF. DNA of the CDR3: TGCAGCGTTGTTGGACTACAGGAATTTCCAGAGACCCAGTACTTC.

This chain joins TRBV24-1 and TRBJ1-2; perhaps TRBD1 as D (6 bases). Germline lookup yields CDR1 KGHDR and CDR2 SFDVKD. The V end lost 0 bases, the J end lost 8 bases, and 6 bases lay between the germline ends. CDR3 size: 12 residues. CDR3 loop: CATSDLRGGYTF. CDR3 coding DNA: TGTGCCACCAGTGATTTGAGGGGGGGCTACACCTTC.

The genes are TRBV12-3 or TRBV12-4 and TRBJ1-4, with 10 nucleotides matching TRBD1. Trimming cost V 3 bases and J 0 bases; bases outside gene matches: 4. This CDR3 is 17 amino acids long. For the CDR3, the DNA is TGTGCCAGCAGTTTGGACAGGGGGTATGCAACTAATGAAAAACTGTTTTTT. Protein product: CASSLDRGYATNEKLFF.

The chain employs TRBV12-5 and TRBJ1-1; the D gene is possibly TRBD1 (5 bases). V was cut by 6 bases and J by 1 base, with 12 bases left in between. Germline CDR1 reads LGHNT; CDR2 reads FRNRAP. The CDR3 runs 14 residues. CDR3: CASGIQGGNTEAFF. The CDR3 coding sequence is TGTGCTAGTGGGATTCAGGGCGGGAACACTGAAGCTTTCTTT.

The rearrangement uses TRBV5-5 and TRBJ2-2; perhaps TRBD1 as D (5 bases). The CDR3 contains 15 residues. Germline V gene sequence: CDR1 SGHKS, CDR2 YYEKEE (reference sequence). Deletions cut 0 bases from V and 4 bases from J, with 10 bases between. CDR3 bases: TGTGCCAGCAGCTTGGCTCAGGGTCCCACCGGGGAGCTGTTTTTT. Translated: CASSLAQGPTGELFF.

The rearrangement links TRBV23-1 to TRBJ1-5, with D unresolved. TRBV23-1 is noted as an ORF with a role that remains uncertain. V lost 7 bases, J lost 1 base, and 14 bases lay in between. CDR3 length: 15 residues. CDR3 DNA: TGCGCCAGCAAACTCATGTGGGCGAGCAATCAGCCCCAGCATTTT. Its translation is CASKLMWASNQPQHF.

This sequence joins TRBV25-1 and TRBJ1-1; TRBD1 might be the D (6 bases). Looked up from germline, CDR1 is MGHDK and CDR2 is SYGVNS. There are 14 residues in the CDR3. With 5 bases removed from V and 4 bases from J, the gap between germline ends came to 14 bases. The CDR3 DNA follows: TGTGCCAGCAGTCCATGGGAGGGGGGCACTGAAGCTTTCTTT. This sequence encodes CASSPWEGGTEAFF.

This rearrangement joins TRBV14 to TRBJ1-2; TRBD1 aligns across 9 bases. Germline V gives CDR1 SGHDN, CDR2 FVKESK. This CDR3 contains 15 residues. With 3 bases clipped from V and 8 bases from J, the junction kept 10 bases outside the gene matches. The CDR3 sequence: CASSQDRDRARGYTF. CDR3 DNA: TGTGCCAGCAGCCAGGACCGGGACAGGGCGCGGGGCTACACCTTC.

The V and J genes are TRBV14 and TRBJ1-3; D unresolved. Trimming took off 4 bases at V and 0 bases at J, with 4 bases between the two ends. This CDR3 is built from 13 residues. CDR1 SGHDN and CDR2 FVKESK come from the germline V gene. Here the CDR3 reads CASSRHSGNTIYF. CDR3 sequence (DNA): TGTGCCAGCAGCCGGCACTCTGGAAACACCATATATTTT.

V is TRBV12-3 or TRBV12-4 and J is TRBJ1-2; tentatively, D is TRBD1 (6 bases). The CDR3 is 14 residues long. Trimming removed 2 bases at V and 3 bases at J, with 10 bases between. As DNA, the CDR3 is TGTGCCAGCAGTTTACGGGGGGCCGACTATGGCTACACCTTC. Its translation is CASSLRGADYGYTF.